Included here is one TCR beta chain sequence, with context. This specimen comes from a study of technical replicates of blood from several donors. Here immunoSEQ multiplex PCR was the method, and the copy in TCRdb shows in-frame clones only, minus some. The table lists approximately 70,000 clones, just under 97% of them singletons, with over 0.2% in the top ten. The CDR3 loop spans 18 amino acids. J was trimmed by 6 bases and V by 0 bases; bases with no gene match: 14. Germline V gene data show CDR1 as SGHVS and CDR2 as FQNEAQ. The receptor comes from a human donor in good health. Sequenced sample: T cells isolated from PBMCs. V and J are TRBV7-8 and TRBJ1-1; TRBD1 agrees at 9 bases. CDR3 in amino acids: CASSLAATGWTGEAEAFF. The CDR3 DNA reads TGTGCCAGCAGCTTAGCGGCCACGGGGTGGACAGGGGAGGCTGAAGCTTTCTTT.